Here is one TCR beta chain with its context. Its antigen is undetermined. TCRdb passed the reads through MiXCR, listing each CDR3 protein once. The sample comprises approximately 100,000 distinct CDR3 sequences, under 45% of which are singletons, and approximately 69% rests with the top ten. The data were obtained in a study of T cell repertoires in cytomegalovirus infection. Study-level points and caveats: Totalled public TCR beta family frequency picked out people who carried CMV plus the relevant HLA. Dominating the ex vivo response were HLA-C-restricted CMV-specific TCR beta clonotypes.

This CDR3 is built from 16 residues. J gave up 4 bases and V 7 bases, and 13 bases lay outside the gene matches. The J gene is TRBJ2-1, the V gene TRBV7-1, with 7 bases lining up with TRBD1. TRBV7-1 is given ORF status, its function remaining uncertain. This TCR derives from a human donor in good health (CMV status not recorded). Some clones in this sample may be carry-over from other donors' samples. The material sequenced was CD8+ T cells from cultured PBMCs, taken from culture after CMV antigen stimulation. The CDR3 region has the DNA TGTGCCAGCATCGAGAGGGGGCCGCAAAATTACAATGAGCAGTTCTTC. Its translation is CASIERGPQNYNEQFF.